A single sample gave rise to the 21 T cell receptor beta chains below, sequenced in a study of blood T cell repertoires in COVID-19. Sequencing used immunoSEQ multiplex PCR; TCRdb keeps in-frame clones, though not all of them. This sample has under 200,000 clones, with 70% to 90% found just once. Material: peripheral blood. All receptors come from a man in his fifties or sixties with active or convalescent COVID-19.

V gene TRBV5-6 combines with J gene TRBJ2-7, with 10 nucleotides matching TRBD1. CDR1 and CDR2 (germline): SGHDT, YYEEEE. The V gene end was trimmed by 1 base and the J gene end by 7 bases; junction bases not matched to a gene: 14. The CDR3 length is 17 residues. The CDR3 loop is CASSLLVSGQGVREQYF. CDR3 nucleotide sequence: TGTGCCAGCAGCTTGCTCGTCTCTGGACAGGGGGTTCGGGAGCAGTACTTC.

J is TRBJ1-2 and V is TRBV6-5; a weak D match, TRBD1 (6 bases). This CDR3 is built from 14 residues. Germline V lookup: CDR1 MNHEY, CDR2 SVGAGI. Between the trimmed V and J ends, which lost 7 bases and 4 bases, there was a span of 16 bases. In nucleotides, the CDR3 is TGTGCCAGCATTCTGACGGGGGGCAGCTATGGCTACACCTTC. Translated: CASILTGGSYGYTF.

Many counts were recorded for this clone. V gene TRBV6-1 combines with J gene TRBJ1-5, with D possibly being TRBD1 (6 bases). The CDR3 has 15 amino acids. V gave up 1 base and J gave up 12 bases, with 19 bases separating them. CDR1 and CDR2 from the germline V gene are MNHNS and SASEGT. This CDR3 reads CASSEEQGTWEIQHF. The CDR3, as DNA: TGTGCCAGCAGTGAAGAGCAGGGGACCTGGGAAATCCAGCATTTT.

The sample holds one count of this clone. The gene calls are TRBV2 and TRBJ1-1; TRBD1 might be the D (6 bases). CDR3 size: 15 residues. Trimming stripped 8 bases from V and 1 base from J, with 17 bases between. CDR1 is SNHLY and CDR2 is FYNNEI in the germline V gene. The CDR3 is CASSYRVRGNTEAFF. CDR3 nucleotide sequence: TGTGCCAGCTCATACAGGGTGAGAGGGAACACTGAAGCTTTCTTT.

This chain uses TRBV11-3 with TRBJ2-5, with a possible D match to TRBD2 (5 bases). CDR1 SGHNT and CDR2 YENEEA come from the germline V gene. The CDR3 has 16 residues. Trimming took off 11 bases at V and 0 bases at J, with 22 bases between the two ends. CDR3 sequence: CASSPGRSGYQETQYF. The CDR3 nucleotides are TGTGCCTCCTCACCGGGCCGGTCGGGGTACCAAGAGACCCAGTACTTC.

With respect to this clone: One end of the junction varies from germline; a read error may be responsible. The chain couples TRBV4-1 to TRBJ1-2; D is unresolved. The CDR3 contains 12 residues. Germline-derived CDR1 and CDR2 are MGHRA and YSYEKL. The CDR3 protein is CASSQDWRMRLF. CDR3 in DNA: TGCGCCAGCAGCCAAGATTGGAGGATGCGTCTCTTC.

The chain recombines TRBV5-1 with TRBJ2-5, with D perhaps matching TRBD2 (6 bases). Germline V gene sequence: CDR1 SGHRS, CDR2 YFSETQ. V lost 2 bases to trimming and J lost 5 bases, with 13 bases between them. The CDR3 spans 14 residues. The CDR3 protein is CASSLELAGETQYF. The CDR3 DNA reads as TGCGCCAGCAGCTTAGAACTAGCAGGCGAGACCCAGTACTTC.

The V and J genes are TRBV3-1 (or the pseudogene TRBV3-2) and TRBJ1-6; tentatively, D is TRBD1 (6 bases). In germline, CDR1 is LGHDT, CDR2 YNNKEL (reference sequence). This CDR3 has 13 residues. V lost 2 bases and J 11 bases, leaving 10 bases between the germline ends. The CDR3 loop is CASSQQGRAPLHF. CDR3 in DNA: TGTGCCAGCAGCCAACAGGGGAGAGCACCCCTCCACTTT.

The chain is built from TRBV5-5 and TRBJ2-1; D may be TRBD2 (6 bases). V was pared by 0 bases and J by 1 base, with 11 bases between. In germline, CDR1 is SGHKS, CDR2 YYEKEE (reference sequence). The CDR3 spans 16 residues. For the CDR3, the DNA is TGTGCCAGCAGCTTGGTGGGCGGGGTTTCCTACAATGAGCAGTTCTTC. Protein product: CASSLVGGVSYNEQFF.

The gene calls are TRBV2 and TRBJ2-3; a possible D gene is TRBD1 (6 bases). Germline V gene lookup returns CDR1 SNHLY and CDR2 FYNNEI. CDR3 length equals 14 residues. V gave up 5 bases and J gave up 3 bases, with 12 bases separating them. CDR3 in amino acids: CASSSGQITDTQYF. CDR3 bases: TGTGCCAGCAGTTCAGGACAGATAACAGATACGCAGTATTTT.

The V and J genes are TRBV5-1 and TRBJ1-3; D unclear. The CDR3 spans 14 residues. Germline CDR1 and CDR2: SGHRS and YFSETQ. The V and J ends lost 0 bases and 0 bases respectively, with 4 bases between them. This chain's CDR3 is CASSLGHSGNTIYF. The CDR3 DNA reads as TGCGCCAGCAGCTTGGGACACTCTGGAAACACCATATATTTT.

The rearrangement links TRBV6-1 to TRBJ2-7; 7 positions match TRBD1. Germline values: CDR1 MNHNS, CDR2 SASEGT. Unmatched junction bases numbered 15, after V lost 2 bases and J lost 2 bases. There are 18 residues in the CDR3. The CDR3 DNA reads TGTGCCAGCAGTGAACTGGGAGAATGGGGACAGTCGACCTACGAGCAGTACTTC. Translation: CASSELGEWGQSTYEQYF.

The chain uses TRBV30 and TRBJ2-5; D is unclear. CDR1 is GTSNPN, CDR2 SVGIG, per germline (reference sequence). Trimming cost V 0 bases and J 5 bases, with 7 bases left between them. The CDR3 is 12 residues long. CDR3 nucleotide sequence: TGTGCCTGGAGTGTACGGTGGGAGACCCAGTACTTC. The encoded protein is CAWSVRWETQYF.

The chain uses TRBV7-8 and TRBJ1-1; D not resolved. The length of the CDR3 is 15 residues. V was pared by 5 bases and J by 6 bases, with 19 bases between. The germline gives CDR1 SGHVS, CDR2 FQNEAQ. CDR3 coding DNA: TGTGCCAGCAGCCTAATGAGAGGCCGGATCGCTGAAGCTTTCTTT. As protein: CASSLMRGRIAEAFF.

This chain links TRBV29-1 with TRBJ1-1, with TRBD1 matching 9 bases. Germline CDR1 and CDR2: SQVTM and ANQGSEA. This CDR3 is 14 amino acids long. Germline trimming cut 6 bases from V and 3 bases from J; bases unmatched to any gene: 8. This CDR3 is CSVGQGQIYTEAFF. The CDR3 DNA is TGCAGCGTCGGACAGGGGCAAATATACACTGAAGCTTTCTTT.

The chain is built from TRBV27 and TRBJ1-1, with D uncertain. The CDR3 sequence is 13 residues long. CDR1 and CDR2 from the germline V gene are MNHEY and SMNVEV (reference sequence). Trimming left V 3 bases short and J 5 bases short, with 10 bases between. CDR3: CASSLRRATEAFF. In DNA, the CDR3 is TGTGCCAGCAGTTTGAGGAGGGCGACTGAAGCTTTCTTT.

The rearrangement links TRBV2 to TRBJ1-1; D is unclear. Trimming pared 3 bases from V and 1 base from J, leaving 6 bases between. The CDR3 is made up of 13 amino acids. In germline, CDR1 is SNHLY, CDR2 FYNNEI. The CDR3 protein is CASSDSGNTEAFF. In nucleotides, the CDR3 is TGTGCCAGCAGTGACAGCGGGAACACTGAAGCTTTCTTT.

The CDR3 nucleotides are TGTGCCAGCAGCCTTGACCCGGGGACAGGGAACTATGGCTACACCTTC. It specifies CASSLDPGTGNYGYTF. The rearrangement joins TRBV7-6 to TRBJ1-2, with 9 nucleotides matching TRBD1. The junction had 9 bases not matched to a gene; V was cut back by 5 bases and J by 2 bases. Germline V gene lookup returns CDR1 SGHVS and CDR2 FNYEAQ. The CDR3 contains 16 residues.

A single count supports this clone. The chain carries TRBV3-1 (or the pseudogene TRBV3-2) and TRBJ1-2, with D possibly matching TRBD1 (5 bases). V was clipped by 4 bases and J by 11 bases, with 11 bases between them. CDR1 and CDR2 from the germline V gene are LGHDT and YNNKEL (reference sequence). This CDR3 is built from 11 residues. The CDR3 bases are TGTGCCAGCAGCCCCGGGGCGGGGTACACCTTC. Protein: CASSPGAGYTF.

The gene calls are TRBV2 and TRBJ2-7, with 8 bases aligning to TRBD1. Per the germline V gene, CDR1 is SNHLY and CDR2 is FYNNEI. J lost 6 bases, V lost 7 bases, and 11 bases had no gene match. This CDR3 has 14 amino acids. CDR3 nucleotide sequence: TGTGCCAGCACCGGACAGGACAGGGTCTTCGAGCAGTACTTC. Amino acids: CASTGQDRVFEQYF.

V and J are TRBV21-1 and TRBJ1-1; the tabulated D call, TRBD1, remains unverified against the DNA. TRBV21-1 is flagged as a pseudogene. The CDR3 extends over 13 amino acids. CDR3 nucleotide sequence: TGTGCCAGCAGCAATAAGGGGTGTTTAGAAGCTTTCTTT. The encoded protein is CASSNKGCLEAFF.